A single sample is the source of the 13 T cell receptor beta chains below, sequenced in a study of blood T cell repertoires in COVID-19. Clones were sequenced by immunoSEQ multiplex PCR, and TCRdb holds only the in-frame ones, with some missing. Of around 130,000 clones listed, approximately 87% are singletons. The sequenced material came from peripheral blood. The receptor source for this set is a woman aged 45-65 years with acute or convalescent COVID-19.

Note on this clone: The same CDR3 arises from other DNA sequences in this sample as well. V and J are TRBV6-5 and TRBJ2-5; D is uncertain. V lost 2 bases and J 1 base, leaving 8 bases between the germline ends. Germline V gene lookup returns CDR1 MNHEY and CDR2 SVGAGI. CDR3 length equals 14 residues. CDR3 amino acids: CASSYGPGQETQYF. CDR3 nucleotides: TGTGCCAGCAGTTACGGTCCAGGCCAAGAGACCCAGTACTTC.

The rearrangement joins TRBV6-5 to TRBJ2-7; D is perhaps TRBD1 (6 bases). The CDR3 runs to 12 residues. The germline gives CDR1 MNHEY, CDR2 SVGAGI. V was trimmed by 2 bases and J by 6 bases, leaving 8 bases between them. The CDR3 protein is CASSYQGGEQYF. CDR3 DNA: TGTGCCAGCAGTTACCAAGGGGGCGAGCAGTACTTC.

V usage is TRBV10-3 and J usage is TRBJ1-2, with D maybe TRBD1 (6 bases). The CDR3 contains 15 residues. The germline CDR1 and CDR2 sequences are ENHRY and SYGVKD. V lost 0 bases to trimming and J lost 4 bases, with 12 bases between them. CDR3: CAISESTQGSYGYTF. In nucleotides, the CDR3 is TGTGCCATCAGTGAGTCGACTCAGGGGAGCTATGGCTACACCTTC.

The chain uses TRBV5-1 and TRBJ2-3; 11 bases agree with TRBD2. The ends lost 4 bases at V and 8 bases at J; junction bases unmatched: 12. The CDR3 runs 16 residues. Germline CDR1 reads SGHRS; CDR2 reads YFSETQ. Here the CDR3 reads CASSLVAGGRQSTQYF. The DNA for the CDR3 is TGCGCCAGCAGCCTTGTAGCGGGGGGGCGACAGAGTACGCAGTATTTT.

The J gene is TRBJ1-3, the V gene TRBV5-1; D is ambiguous. The CDR3 length is 15 residues. CDR1 SGHRS and CDR2 YFSETQ come from the germline V gene. V was clipped by 3 bases and J by 2 bases, with 12 bases between them. The DNA of the CDR3 is TGCGCCAGCAGCTCATTCGAGGGTGCTGGAAACACCATATATTTT. It codes for CASSSFEGAGNTIYF.

The chain links TRBV10-3 to TRBJ2-7, with D possibly being TRBD1 (5 bases). Germline V CDR1 and CDR2: ENHRY, SYGVKD. Trimming took off 5 bases at V and 2 bases at J, with 10 bases between the two ends. There are 13 residues in the CDR3. Written as DNA, the CDR3 is TGTGCCATCAGTTCACAGGAGACCTACGAGCAGTACTTC. Translated: CAISSQETYEQYF.

CDR3: CASSPPTALGGEQYF. The CDR3 nucleotides are TGTGCCAGCAGTCCGCCGACAGCCCTGGGGGGCGAGCAGTACTTC. The chain couples TRBV6-5 to TRBJ2-7; tentative D call: TRBD2 (6 bases). The V gene's germline CDR1 is MNHEY and CDR2 SVGAGI. Trimming took off 5 bases at V and 6 bases at J, with 20 bases between the two ends. The CDR3 loop spans 15 amino acids.

The chain couples TRBV30 to TRBJ2-5; the D gene is possibly TRBD2 (7 bases). The CDR3 runs to 13 residues. Per the germline V gene, CDR1 is GTSNPN and CDR2 is SVGIG (reference sequence). Trimming removed 2 bases from V and 5 bases from J, with 12 bases in between. CDR3 bases: TGTGCCTGGAGTTACGGGGGGCTGGAGACCCAGTACTTC. Translating gives CAWSYGGLETQYF.

The chain uses TRBV11-3 and TRBJ2-7; a possible D gene is TRBD2 (6 bases). V was cut by 4 bases and J by 4 bases, with 14 bases left in between. In germline, CDR1 is SGHNT, CDR2 YENEEA. The CDR3 covers 14 residues. Written as DNA, the CDR3 is TGTGCCAGCAGCTGGAGGTGGGGGGATTACGAGCAGTACTTC. This encodes CASSWRWGDYEQYF. Full variable domain (outside the CDR3, taken from reference TRBV11-3 and TRBJ2-7): EAGVVQSPRYKIIEKKQPVAFWCNPISGHNTLYWYLQNLGQGPELLIRYENEEAVDDSQLPKDRFSAERLKGVDSTLKIQPAELGDSAVYLCASSWRWGDYEQYFGPGTRLTVT.

The rearrangement links TRBV6-2 or TRBV6-3 to TRBJ2-1, with TRBD2 as a possible D gene (5 bases). The CDR3 covers 15 residues. Trimming shortened V by 5 bases and J by 5 bases, and 16 bases separated the two germline ends. Germline lookup yields CDR1 MNHEY and CDR2 SVGEGT. CDR3 sequence reads: CASSTRPRGNNEQFF. CDR3 nucleotide sequence: TGTGCCAGCAGTACCCGACCCAGAGGGAACAATGAGCAGTTCTTC.

Of note for this clone: One end of the junction fails to match germline, which may point to a read error. At the DNA level, this CDR3 is encoded by other sequences in the same sample as well. The chain employs TRBV19 and TRBJ1-2; TRBD1 agrees at 8 bases. Germline V CDR1 and CDR2: LNHDA, SQIVND (reference sequence). This CDR3 is built from 13 residues. CDR3 sequence: CASSSGTGHGYTF. The CDR3 region has the DNA TGTGCCAGTAGTTCCGGGACAGGACATGGATACACCTTC.

The chain joins TRBV19 to TRBJ1-5; D might be TRBD1 (6 bases). Trimming took 7 bases from V and 5 from J, leaving 12 bases between them. CDR3 size: 13 residues. Germline V CDR1 and CDR2: LNHDA, SQIVND (reference sequence). The DNA of the CDR3 is TGTGCCAGTACCCTACAGGGCCATCAGCCCCAGCATTTT. The encoded protein is CASTLQGHQPQHF.

The rearrangement joins TRBV29-1 to TRBJ2-7, with D possibly TRBD2 on 7 matching bases. Between the trimmed V and J ends, which lost 6 bases and 2 bases, there was a span of 29 bases. Looked up from germline, CDR1 is SQVTM and CDR2 is ANQGSEA. This CDR3 contains 18 residues. The CDR3 sequence is CSVRGILDSLLSPYEQYF. CDR3 sequence (DNA): TGCAGCGTGCGGGGGATTTTGGACAGTCTCTTATCTCCCTACGAGCAGTACTTC.